This entry lists 30 T cell receptor beta chains sequenced from one sample in a study of blood T cells in healthy people across ages. Primers used in a second PCR of roughly 6 to 11 cycles were a sample-barcoded 5' primer and a J-beta primer mix. From the 5' RACE reads, TCRdb called clonotypes with MiXCR, one entry per CDR3 protein. The sample yields under 800,000 distinct CDR3 sequences, under 25% seen once. The material sequenced was blood. All receptors derive from a man in his sixties or seventies in good health.

This clonotype was counted between two and nine times. The CDR3 does not end in the conserved phenylalanine or tryptophan, so this is likely a read error. The rearrangement uses TRBV7-7 and TRBJ2-5; 8 nucleotides align to TRBD2. The DNA end is a closer match to TRBJ2-1, so the J assignment may be wrong. Germline CDR1 is SSHAT and CDR2 is FNYEAQ (reference sequence). The CDR3 loop spans 13 amino acids. CDR3 loop: CANSLTSGSEQFL. Written as DNA, the CDR3 is TGTGCTAACAGCTTAACAAGCGGGAGTGAGCAGTTCCTC.

This clonotype has a handful of counts. The V call is TRBV27, the J call TRBJ2-5; D may be TRBD1 (6 bases). Matching the DNA end better, TRBJ2-7 makes the J call doubtful. This CDR3 is 14 amino acids long. Germline CDR1 MNHEY, CDR2 SMNVEV (reference sequence). The CDR3 DNA reads TGTGCCAGCAAAACTCAGGGGTTTGGCGTCGAGCAGTACTTC. This translates into CASKTQGFGVEQYF.

This clonotype was recorded at least ten times. The chain uses TRBV11-1 and TRBJ2-7; 7 bases fit TRBD2. From germline, CDR1 is SGHAT and CDR2 FQDESV (reference sequence). The CDR3 spans 17 residues. Losses at the gene ends were 5 bases for V and 5 bases for J; bases not matched to a gene: 18. CDR3 bases: TGTGCCAGCAGCCCTCGCACTTCGGGAGGCCCCCTTCACGAGCAGTACTTC. This codes for CASSPRTSGGPLHEQYF. Full variable domain (outside the CDR3, taken from reference TRBV11-1 and TRBJ2-7): EAEVAQSPRYKITEKSQAVAFWCDPISGHATLYWYRQILGQGPELLVQFQDESVVDDSQLPKDRFSAERLKGVDSTLKIQPAELGDSAMYLCASSPRTSGGPLHEQYFGPGTRLTVT.

The V call is TRBV6-5, the J call TRBJ2-5, with TRBD1 identical over 9 bases. The J call may be wrong; the DNA end is better matched by TRBJ2-7. Germline loops: CDR1 MNHEY, CDR2 SVGAGI. The CDR3 consists of 13 residues. The CDR3, as DNA: TGTGCCAGCAGCGGACAGGGGAGTAACGAGCAGTACTTC. Its translation: CASSGQGSNEQYF.

As regards this clonotype: A read error is possible here, since a much larger clone lies one base away. The V and J genes are TRBV5-1 and TRBJ2-2; D is possibly TRBD1 or TRBD2 (5 bases each). The V end lost 4 bases, the J end lost 1 base, and 14 bases lay between the germline ends. The CDR3 consists of 16 residues. Germline V lookup: CDR1 SGHRS, CDR2 YFSETQ. The CDR3 DNA sequence: TGCGCCAGCAGCCCCGGGGCTGGGGAGAACACCGGGGAGCTGTTTTTT. It is translated as CASSPGAGENTGELFF.

This clonotype was found a few times. This sequence joins TRBV7-2 and TRBJ2-1, with no clear D. V was pared by 4 bases and J by 1 base, with 11 bases between. The CDR3 extends over 15 amino acids. Germline V gene data show CDR1 as SGHTA and CDR2 as FQGNSA. The CDR3 region is CASSSTWGSYNEQFF. CDR3 DNA: TGTGCCAGCAGCTCCACGTGGGGTTCCTACAATGAGCAGTTCTTC.

This clonotype turned up a few times. V and J are TRBV4-3 and TRBJ2-1; possible D gene TRBD2, 6 bases. Germline loops: CDR1 LGHNA, CDR2 YSLEER. The CDR3 runs to 13 residues. Trimming stripped 1 base from V and 12 bases from J, with 13 bases between. The CDR3 spells CASSQAGDQGQFF. Here the CDR3 DNA reads TGCGCCAGCAGCCAAGCGGGAGACCAGGGGCAGTTCTTC.

The chain couples TRBV7-9 to TRBJ2-3; D might be TRBD2 (6 bases). Germline CDR1 SEHNR, CDR2 FQNEAQ (reference sequence). Trimming took 4 bases from V and 5 from J, leaving 10 bases between them. The CDR3 spans 13 residues. CDR3 protein: CASSWGEIDTQYF. The CDR3 DNA follows: TGTGCCAGCAGCTGGGGGGAAATAGATACGCAGTATTTT.

This clonotype was detected only a few times. The chain uses TRBV20-1 and TRBJ2-5; 8 bases fit TRBD1. CDR1 DFQATT and CDR2 SNEGSKA come from the germline V gene (reference sequence). This CDR3 region has 15 residues. With V trimmed by 0 bases and J by 5 bases, 8 bases remained unmatched. As DNA, the CDR3 is TGCAGTGCTAGAGATGCAGGACAGGGATTTGAGACCCAGTACTTC. This translates into CSARDAGQGFETQYF.

The rearrangement joins TRBV20-1 to TRBJ2-5; D may be TRBD1 (6 bases). The J call is doubtful: the DNA matches TRBJ2-7 better. From germline, CDR1 is DFQATT and CDR2 SNEGSKA (reference sequence). CDR3 length: 14 residues. CDR3 DNA sequence: TGCAGTGCTGCGATCCCCGGACAGCCCTACGAGCAGTACTTC. It encodes CSAAIPGQPYEQYF.

The chain is built from TRBV2 and TRBJ2-3, with D perhaps matching TRBD2 (6 bases). The CDR3 consists of 15 residues. V was pared by 6 bases and J by 0 bases, with 13 bases between. Per germline, CDR1 SNHLY and CDR2 FYNNEI. CDR3 sequence (DNA): TGTGCCAGCAGCCCCCGACTAGGGAGCACAGATACGCAGTATTTT. Amino acids: CASSPRLGSTDTQYF.

This clonotype was detected a few times. The J gene is TRBJ1-6, the V gene TRBV3-1; D possibly corresponds to TRBD1 (6 bases). The CDR3 runs 13 residues. V lost 3 bases to trimming and J lost 7 bases, with 7 bases between them. The germline CDR1 and CDR2 sequences are LGHDT and YNNKEL (reference sequence). CDR3 sequence reads: CASSHTGNSPLHF. As DNA, the CDR3 is TGTGCCAGCAGCCACACAGGGAATTCACCCCTCCACTTT.

The chain employs TRBV4-1 and TRBJ1-1; D call uncertain. Trimming took 2 bases from V and 3 from J, leaving 13 bases between them. The CDR3 is 15 amino acids. Germline assignment: CDR1 MGHRA and CDR2 YSYEKL. The CDR3 region has the DNA TGCGCCAGCAGCCAACCCGGGCCGGACTACACTGAAGCTTTCTTT. Residues: CASSQPGPDYTEAFF.

This clonotype was counted a few times. The gene calls are TRBV5-1 and TRBJ2-4, with D possibly TRBD1 on 5 matching bases. Germline V lookup: CDR1 SGHRS, CDR2 YFSETQ. CDR3 length equals 14 residues. V gave up 0 bases and J gave up 4 bases, with 8 bases separating them. CDR3 residues: CASSLDRPKNIQYF. The CDR3 coding sequence is TGCGCCAGCAGCTTGGACAGGCCTAAAAACATTCAGTACTTC.

The rearrangement uses TRBV20-1 and TRBJ1-2; D gene uncertain. V lost 2 bases and J 5 bases, leaving 12 bases between the germline ends. Germline CDR1 reads DFQATT; CDR2 reads SNEGSKA (reference sequence). This CDR3 region has 13 residues. The CDR3 sequence: CSARSSEIYGYTF. The CDR3 coding sequence is TGCAGTGCTAGATCGTCGGAGATATATGGCTACACCTTC.

This clonotype was counted a few times. V gene TRBV20-1 combines with J gene TRBJ2-3, with 8 bases matching TRBD1. Germline assignment: CDR1 DFQATT and CDR2 SNEGSKA (reference sequence). Unmatched junction bases numbered 13, after V lost 6 bases and J lost 11 bases. CDR3 length: 13 residues. The CDR3 sequence is CSARETGDRGQYF. The CDR3 bases are TGCAGTGCGAGGGAGACAGGGGACCGGGGGCAGTATTTT.

This clonotype was found a few times. This chain links TRBV5-1 with TRBJ2-1; 8 bases match TRBD2. This CDR3 has 16 amino acids. Germline V gives CDR1 SGHRS, CDR2 YFSETQ. Trimming at V came to 2 bases and at J to 0 bases, leaving 4 bases not matched to a gene. In DNA, the CDR3 is TGCGCCAGCAGCTTTGGTAGCGGGGCCTCCTACAATGAGCAGTTCTTC. Its protein product is CASSFGSGASYNEQFF.

V and J are TRBV29-1 and TRBJ2-3; TRBD1 agrees at 8 bases. V dropped 0 bases and J dropped 4; count of bases not matched to a gene: 6. Germline V gene lookup returns CDR1 SQVTM and CDR2 ANQGSEA. The CDR3 spans 15 residues. Here the CDR3 DNA reads TGCAGCGTTGAAGAAGGAGGACAGGGAGCAGATACGCAGTATTTT. It yields the protein CSVEEGGQGADTQYF.

The CDR3 coding sequence is TGTGCCAGCAGCTCGCAAGGGGGCGAAAGCTACAATGAGCAGTTCTTC. It encodes CASSSQGGESYNEQFF. The chain links TRBV5-6 to TRBJ2-1, with TRBD1 matching 7 bases. CDR3 length equals 16 residues. V lost 3 bases and J lost 3; bases outside the gene matches: 9. Germline CDR1 and CDR2: SGHDT and YYEEEE.

V gene TRBV9 combines with J gene TRBJ2-5; D remains ambiguous. Matching the DNA end better, TRBJ2-1 makes the J call doubtful. Germline CDR1 reads SGDLS; CDR2 reads YYNGEE. This CDR3 has 15 amino acids. CDR3 in DNA: TGTGCCAGCAGCGTAGAGCTAGTGGGATCCGGTGAGCAGTTCTTC. This encodes CASSVELVGSGEQFF.

This chain uses TRBV29-1 with TRBJ2-5; 8 positions match TRBD2. CDR1 is SQVTM, CDR2 ANQGSEA, per germline. The CDR3 is made up of 13 amino acids. The V segment lost 7 bases and the J segment 5 bases; nucleotides outside the gene matches: 9. In DNA form, the CDR3 reads TGCAGCGCCCGAGCGGGAGTAGGGGAGACCCAGTACTTC. It translates to CSARAGVGETQYF.

The rearrangement joins TRBV20-1 to TRBJ2-5; D unresolved. Germline V gives CDR1 DFQATT, CDR2 SNEGSKA (reference sequence). Trimming pared 0 bases from V and 10 bases from J, leaving 12 bases between. The CDR3 length is 12 residues. The CDR3: CSAREPGPIQYF. The CDR3 nucleotides read TGCAGTGCTAGAGAACCGGGCCCAATCCAGTACTTC.

This clonotype was seen repeatedly, ten times or more. The chain's CDR3 is CASSARDSGYNEQFF. The CDR3 DNA is TGTGCCAGCAGCGCCCGGGACTCAGGATACAATGAGCAGTTCTTC. The V gene is TRBV9, the J gene TRBJ2-1, with a tentative D call TRBD2 (6 bases). This CDR3 has 15 residues. Trimming took 3 bases from V and 4 from J, leaving 14 bases between them. Per the germline V gene, CDR1 is SGDLS and CDR2 is YYNGEE. The full variable domain, in which reference TRBV9 and TRBJ2-1 provide the parts outside the CDR3, is DSGVTQTPKHLITATGQRVTLRCSPRSGDLSVYWYQQSLDQGLQFLIQYYNGEERAKGNILERFSAQQFPDLHSELNLSSLELGDSALYFCASSARDSGYNEQFFGPGTRLTVL.

This clonotype was counted only a few times. The chain combines TRBV4-2 with TRBJ2-7; tentative D call: TRBD1 (5 bases). The V and J ends lost 0 bases and 1 base respectively, with 10 bases between them. This CDR3 is built from 15 residues. Germline V gene lookup returns CDR1 LGHNA and CDR2 YNFKEQ. CDR3 coding DNA: TGTGCCAGCAGCCAAGATGCAGGGAAATCCTACGAGCAGTACTTC. This sequence encodes CASSQDAGKSYEQYF.

The chain recombines TRBV14 with TRBJ2-5; 10 nucleotides line up with TRBD2. TRBJ2-7 explains the end of the DNA better; the J call may be wrong. The CDR3 is 16 amino acids. The germline gives CDR1 SGHDN, CDR2 FVKESK. The DNA of the CDR3 is TGTGCCAGCAGCCAAGGGCTAGCGGGAGTCACCTACGAGCAGTACTTC. Amino acids: CASSQGLAGVTYEQYF.

This chain connects TRBV25-1 to TRBJ2-1, with D perhaps matching TRBD2 (7 bases). The V end lost 7 bases, the J end lost 6 bases, and 22 bases lay between the germline ends. Germline V lookup: CDR1 MGHDK, CDR2 SYGVNS. This CDR3 has 16 amino acids. The CDR3 region is CASTPRGAQGSNEQFF. The CDR3 DNA sequence: TGTGCCAGCACTCCTCGGGGGGCACAGGGCTCCAATGAGCAGTTCTTC.

Notes on this clonotype: Germline is not matched at one junction end, which may reflect a read error. The V call is TRBV5-1, the J call TRBJ2-2; D is possibly TRBD2 (6 bases). The CDR3 extends over 15 amino acids. Per the germline V gene, CDR1 is SGHRS and CDR2 is YFSETQ. CDR3 in amino acids: CDSSTGTYNTGELFF. Here the CDR3 DNA reads TGCGACAGCTCTACCGGGACTTACAACACCGGGGAGCTGTTTTTT.

The genes are TRBV6-6 and TRBJ2-2, with 7 nucleotides matching TRBD1. There are 16 residues in the CDR3. After removal of 4 bases from V and 3 bases from J, the junction contained 8 bases not matched to a gene. Germline V gene lookup returns CDR1 MNHNY and CDR2 SVGAGI (reference sequence). This CDR3 is CASSSPGTAYTGELFF. Here the CDR3 DNA reads TGTGCCAGCAGTTCCCCGGGGACAGCCTACACCGGGGAGCTGTTTTTT.

This clonotype was observed a few times. CDR3 in DNA: TGCGCCAGCAGCACTGGTGCTAGCGGGAGGGCGGATACGCAGTATTTT. Translating gives CASSTGASGRADTQYF. The J gene is TRBJ2-3, the V gene TRBV5-1; 12 bases are a match to TRBD2. Germline CDR1 SGHRS, CDR2 YFSETQ. J lost 6 bases, V lost 4 bases, and 9 bases had no gene match. This CDR3 spans 16 amino acids.

This clonotype was seen only a few times. J is TRBJ2-1 and V is TRBV20-1; 14 bases are shared with TRBD2. Per germline, CDR1 DFQATT and CDR2 SNEGSKA (reference sequence). The CDR3 consists of 17 residues. V was pared by 6 bases and J by 5 bases, with 12 bases of the junction left unmatched. CDR3 in DNA: TGCAGTGCCATGAGACTAGCGGGAGGGACATTCCACAATGAGCAGTTCTTC. Translating it yields CSAMRLAGGTFHNEQFF.